A selection of T cell receptor beta chains follows, all from one sample in a study of blood T cell repertoires in COVID-19. Data came from immunoSEQ multiplex PCR; TCRdb stores just in-frame clones and leaves some out. Of 150,000 or so clones listed, approximately 87% are singletons. The sequencing input was peripheral blood. The origin of the receptors is a woman between 65 and 79 years old with acute or convalescent COVID-19. The CDR3 runs from the conserved cysteine through the conserved F or W. D genes are given only for firm matches.

cdr3_nt cdr3_aa v_call d_call j_call cdr3_length
TGTGCCAGCAGCTACCGGGACTACCTGAACACCGGGGAGCTGTTTTTT CASSYRDYLNTGELFF TRBV7-2 TRBD2 TRBJ2-2 16
TGTGCCAGCAGCTTAGCGCTAGGACAGGGGGAGAACACTGAAGCTTTCTTT CASSLALGQGENTEAFF TRBV7-9 TRBD1 TRBJ1-1 17
TGTGCCAGTAGTATGGGTTTCGGGGTTGTTGGAACAGATACGCAGTATTTT CASSMGFGVVGTDTQYF TRBV19 - TRBJ2-3 17
TGCGCCAGCAGCCAAACAGGGGGCCAAAATCAGCCCCAGCATTTT CASSQTGGQNQPQHF TRBV4-1 TRBD1 TRBJ1-5 15
TGTGCCACCAGCAGGATGGAGGGCGCCGTCAAAAACATTCAGTACTTC CATSRMEGAVKNIQYF TRBV15 - TRBJ2-4 16
TGTGCCTGGAGCGGACTAGCGGGGGGCTACAATGAGCAGTTCTTC CAWSGLAGGYNEQFF TRBV30 TRBD2 TRBJ2-1 15
TGTGCCAGCAGCCAAGCAAGGCCCTCACTAGCGATCCACTACGAGCAGTACTTC CASSQARPSLAIHYEQYF TRBV3-1/TRBV3-2 TRBD2 TRBJ2-7 18
TGCGCCAGCAGCCAACCGTCCCGGGGGACTTACAGGGGGCGGGAGAATGAGCAGTTCTTC CASSQPSRGTYRGRENEQFF TRBV4-3 TRBD1 TRBJ2-1 20
TGCAGCGGGCTACAGGGGCCAGGAAACACCATATATTTT CSGLQGPGNTIYF TRBV29-1 TRBD1 TRBJ1-3 13
TGTGCCAGCAGTTCGGGGGAGGCGCAACAAGAGACCCAGTACTTC CASSSGEAQQETQYF TRBV28 - TRBJ2-5 15
TGTGCCAGTAGGGACAGGGGCCCCGGCTACACCTTC CASRDRGPGYTF TRBV19 TRBD1 TRBJ1-2 12
TGCGCCAGCGAACAAGGGAGTATGAACACTGAAGCTTTCTTT CASEQGSMNTEAFF TRBV5-1 - TRBJ1-1 14